Following are 4 T cell receptor beta chains from one sample sequenced in a study of molecular identifiers for immune sequencing clone quantification. TCRdb passed the PCR reads through MiXCR, listing each CDR3 protein once. The repertoire consists of 460,000 or so distinct CDR3 sequences, with about 25% occurring once and the leading ten covering over 0.6%. Sequenced: naive CD8+ T cells from blood, with Jurkat cell RNA spiked in. Regarding subset: FACS-sorted CD8+CD4-CCR7+CD45RA+ naive T cells. The receptors stem from a human donor in good health. Some libraries in this study had Jurkat cell RNA spiked in.

The chain carries TRBV2 and TRBJ2-1; no clear D gene. V lost 3 bases and J 0 bases, leaving 12 bases between the germline ends. CDR3 length: 16 amino acids. Germline loops: CDR1 SNHLY, CDR2 FYNNEI. CDR3 sequence (DNA): TGTGCCAGCAGTGAGTACCCTCGGCCCTCCTACAATGAGCAGTTCTTC. Protein: CASSEYPRPSYNEQFF.

This chain joins TRBV6-2 or TRBV6-3 and TRBJ2-7; TRBD1 aligns across 8 bases. Germline-derived CDR1 and CDR2 are MNHEY and SVGEGT. Losses at the gene ends were 2 bases for V and 5 bases for J; bases not matched to a gene: 5. CDR3 length: 14 amino acids. The CDR3 DNA follows: TGTGCCAGCAGTTACAGACAGGGGAGCGACGAGCAGTACTTC. Translation gives CASSYRQGSDEQYF.

This clonotype was seen repeatedly, ten times or more. This chain uses TRBV12-3 or TRBV12-4 with TRBJ2-5, with D perhaps TRBD2 (6 bases). V lost 6 bases and J 5 bases, leaving 13 bases between the germline ends. CDR3 length: 13 amino acids. The CDR3 reads CASSPGLEETQYF. DNA for the CDR3: TGTGCCAGCAGCCCGGGACTGGAGGAGACCCAGTACTTC.

In this sample, this clonotype turned up many times. The chain is built from TRBV20-1 and TRBJ2-1; 12 bases are a match to TRBD2. The ends lost 5 bases at V and 4 bases at J; junction bases unmatched: 3. Germline V gene sequence: CDR1 DFQATT, CDR2 SNEGSKA (reference sequence). The CDR3 runs to 14 residues. CDR3 residues: CSARTSGTYNEQFF. The CDR3 DNA follows: TGCAGTGCTCGGACTAGCGGGACTTACAATGAGCAGTTCTTC.